This T cell receptor (beta chain) was sequenced during a study of PD-1 blockade in classical Hodgkin lymphoma. Study-wide results and limits: A reduction in baseline TCR diversity was reportedly seen in newly diagnosed patients relative to healthy donors.

About this clone: Antigen: not known.

Per the germline V gene, CDR1 is DFQATT and CDR2 is SNEGSKA (reference sequence). V shed 5 bases and J shed 3 bases, with 7 bases lying between them. The CDR3 spans 11 residues. All patients relapsed after autologous stem cell transplantation, and brentuximab vedotin exposure varied. The table came from immunoSEQ multiplex PCR; TCRdb's copy has only in-frame clones and leaves some out. The data hold 21,000 or so clones, with 65% to 75% observed a single time. This chain joins TRBV20-1 and TRBJ1-1; no definite D call. This sample comprised peripheral blood mononuclear cells (PBMCs), obtained at baseline. This sequence was found in a human donor with classical Hodgkin lymphoma. Here the CDR3 reads CSASGYTEAFF. CDR3 coding DNA: TGCAGTGCTTCCGGGTACACTGAAGCTTTCTTT.